This T cell receptor beta chain is drawn from a study of T cell repertoires in ileal Crohn's disease. Time point indicated: neoterminal ileum biopsy at postoperative endoscopy, about 6 months after surgery. This clone has more than one count but fewer than ten. The germline CDR1 and CDR2 sequences are SNHLY and FYNNEI. The length of the CDR3 is 15 residues. After removal of 5 bases from V and 1 base from J, the junction contained 2 bases not matched to a gene. Produced via immunoSEQ multiplex PCR; TCRdb's table is partial and in-frame only. The table has several hundred clones, 85% to 90% seen once. The sequence derives from an adult with Crohn's disease. Sample: ileal tissue. This chain connects TRBV2 to TRBJ2-2; TRBD1 matches 9 bases. The chain's CDR3 is CASSRDRVNTGELFF. CDR3 DNA: TGTGCCAGCAGTCGGGACAGGGTGAACACCGGGGAGCTGTTTTTT.